These T cell receptor beta chains were read from a single sample in a study of blood T cell repertoires in COVID-19. The data were produced by immunoSEQ multiplex PCR, yet TCRdb's version contains in-frame clones alone and is incomplete. The sample has a few hundred thousand clones, roughly 85% seen once. The specimen was peripheral blood. The origin of the receptors is a man aged 40-50 years with acute or convalescent COVID-19. CDR3s include the opening cysteine and the closing phenylalanine or tryptophan. Fields, in order: CDR3 protein, V gene, J gene, clone size. Not every row has a clone size; where given, it reads once, few, many or a size class.

CDR3 protein: CASSTGTASTGELFF; V gene: TRBV5-8; J gene: TRBJ2-2; clone size: NA
CDR3 protein: CASTGGSTGLSGNTIYF; V gene: TRBV30; J gene: TRBJ1-3; clone size: few
CDR3 protein: CASSFGQGATYGYTF; V gene: TRBV7-2; J gene: TRBJ1-2; clone size: NA
CDR3 protein: CASSEARGRKYF; V gene: TRBV6-1; J gene: TRBJ2-7; clone size: NA
CDR3 protein: CASSLEREYNEQFF; V gene: TRBV5-1; J gene: TRBJ2-1; clone size: once
CDR3 protein: CASRIIIGSVGRANYGYTF; V gene: TRBV19; J gene: TRBJ1-2; clone size: NA
CDR3 protein: CASRLPQGHPRSPLHF; V gene: TRBV12-2; J gene: TRBJ1-6; clone size: NA
CDR3 protein: CASSQEGGQWETQYF; V gene: TRBV4-3; J gene: TRBJ2-5; clone size: once
CDR3 protein: CAMGQGNYGYTF; V gene: TRBV10-3; J gene: TRBJ1-2; clone size: NA
CDR3 protein: CASSFRTGGENEQYF; V gene: TRBV5-1; J gene: TRBJ2-7; clone size: NA
CDR3 protein: CASSPFSGGAGDTQYF; V gene: TRBV5-5; J gene: TRBJ2-3; clone size: once
CDR3 protein: CASSQAQMAGTQYF; V gene: TRBV4-2; J gene: TRBJ2-3; clone size: few
CDR3 protein: CASSPPSRADGYTF; V gene: TRBV6-1; J gene: TRBJ1-2; clone size: NA
CDR3 protein: CASSPWTALGEKLFF; V gene: TRBV3-1/TRBV3-2; J gene: TRBJ1-4; clone size: NA
CDR3 protein: CSVGPRETQYF; V gene: TRBV29-1; J gene: TRBJ2-5; clone size: few
CDR3 protein: CASVRDTYNSPLHF; V gene: TRBV6-5; J gene: TRBJ1-6; clone size: NA
CDR3 protein: CSARQGETQYF; V gene: TRBV20-1; J gene: TRBJ2-5; clone size: once
CDR3 protein: CASSLSRDGYTF; V gene: TRBV11-2; J gene: TRBJ1-2; clone size: NA
CDR3 protein: CASSQGRDTEAFF; V gene: TRBV18; J gene: TRBJ1-1; clone size: once
CDR3 protein: CASRRTGGDGNTIYF; V gene: TRBV10-2; J gene: TRBJ1-3; clone size: NA
CDR3 protein: CASSPAGIYEQYF; V gene: TRBV6-6; J gene: TRBJ2-7; clone size: once
CDR3 protein: CASSERSGWDTEAFF; V gene: TRBV25-1; J gene: TRBJ1-1; clone size: NA
CDR3 protein: CASSPPGQVVSYNSPLHF; V gene: TRBV7-9; J gene: TRBJ1-6; clone size: NA
CDR3 protein: CASSQGEKLFF; V gene: TRBV6-5; J gene: TRBJ1-4; clone size: NA
CDR3 protein: CASSSGTRNTEAFF; V gene: TRBV27; J gene: TRBJ1-1; clone size: NA
CDR3 protein: CASSRTLTGVDSPLHF; V gene: TRBV18; J gene: TRBJ1-6; clone size: few
CDR3 protein: CAWGPGRGGEQYF; V gene: TRBV30; J gene: TRBJ2-7; clone size: once
CDR3 protein: CASSLQGAKGNTIYF; V gene: TRBV27; J gene: TRBJ1-3; clone size: NA
CDR3 protein: CASSQLTGPNTEAFF; V gene: TRBV4-3; J gene: TRBJ1-1; clone size: NA
CDR3 protein: CASSLVGGDYNEQFF; V gene: TRBV7-6; J gene: TRBJ2-1; clone size: NA
CDR3 protein: CATSDLTGDAYNEQFF; V gene: TRBV24-1; J gene: TRBJ2-1; clone size: NA
CDR3 protein: CASKRTSDSWETQYF; V gene: TRBV19; J gene: TRBJ2-5; clone size: NA
CDR3 protein: CAISESAGGGAPYNEQFF; V gene: TRBV10-3; J gene: TRBJ2-1; clone size: NA
CDR3 protein: CASSERGSTDTQYF; V gene: TRBV2; J gene: TRBJ2-3; clone size: NA
CDR3 protein: CASSQGGGGYGYTF; V gene: TRBV4-1; J gene: TRBJ1-2; clone size: NA
CDR3 protein: CSASFHLTPVGEQYF; V gene: TRBV20-1; J gene: TRBJ2-7; clone size: NA
CDR3 protein: CASSALGQVGEKLFF; V gene: TRBV7-3; J gene: TRBJ1-4; clone size: NA
CDR3 protein: CASSLYNDPGQSTDTQYF; V gene: TRBV5-1; J gene: TRBJ2-3; clone size: NA
CDR3 protein: CASSFGQGARNEQFF; V gene: TRBV5-1; J gene: TRBJ2-1; clone size: NA
CDR3 protein: CASSSRGTDTQYF; V gene: TRBV11-1; J gene: TRBJ2-3; clone size: NA
CDR3 protein: CASKGDTSSNQPQHF; V gene: TRBV19; J gene: TRBJ1-5; clone size: NA
CDR3 protein: CASSLSGASYNEQFF; V gene: TRBV6-2/TRBV6-3; J gene: TRBJ2-1; clone size: once
CDR3 protein: CAVGEGSAQETQYF; V gene: TRBV10-2; J gene: TRBJ2-5; clone size: NA
CDR3 protein: CASSAQGSGDTEAFF; V gene: TRBV7-2; J gene: TRBJ1-1; clone size: NA
CDR3 protein: CASSQGARGEVGYTF; V gene: TRBV3-1/TRBV3-2; J gene: TRBJ1-2; clone size: NA
CDR3 protein: CASSSGPQGATQYF; V gene: TRBV7-3; J gene: TRBJ2-5; clone size: NA
CDR3 protein: CASSGTSGAYEQFF; V gene: TRBV11-2; J gene: TRBJ2-1; clone size: NA
CDR3 protein: CASTSGQGYEKLFF; V gene: TRBV6-5; J gene: TRBJ1-4; clone size: NA
CDR3 protein: CASTSVAGLSQYF; V gene: TRBV7-2; J gene: TRBJ2-5; clone size: NA
CDR3 protein: CASRTTSGTYNEQFF; V gene: TRBV4-1; J gene: TRBJ2-1; clone size: NA
CDR3 protein: CASTLRAGANVLTF; V gene: TRBV3-1/TRBV3-2; J gene: TRBJ2-6; clone size: NA
CDR3 protein: CASRSTGGNYGYTF; V gene: TRBV5-5; J gene: TRBJ1-2; clone size: NA
CDR3 protein: CASSFSDLGAGYEQYF; V gene: TRBV27; J gene: TRBJ2-7; clone size: NA
CDR3 protein: CSASAMALNEQFF; V gene: TRBV20-1; J gene: TRBJ2-1; clone size: few
CDR3 protein: CASSLLLDRRNEKLFF; V gene: TRBV5-6; J gene: TRBJ1-4; clone size: once
CDR3 protein: CASSEGSGGHTGELFF; V gene: TRBV6-1; J gene: TRBJ2-2; clone size: NA
CDR3 protein: CATSGGTGGDNQPQHF; V gene: TRBV24-1; J gene: TRBJ1-5; clone size: NA
CDR3 protein: CASSVRTGWAMNTEAFF; V gene: TRBV7-9; J gene: TRBJ1-1; clone size: NA